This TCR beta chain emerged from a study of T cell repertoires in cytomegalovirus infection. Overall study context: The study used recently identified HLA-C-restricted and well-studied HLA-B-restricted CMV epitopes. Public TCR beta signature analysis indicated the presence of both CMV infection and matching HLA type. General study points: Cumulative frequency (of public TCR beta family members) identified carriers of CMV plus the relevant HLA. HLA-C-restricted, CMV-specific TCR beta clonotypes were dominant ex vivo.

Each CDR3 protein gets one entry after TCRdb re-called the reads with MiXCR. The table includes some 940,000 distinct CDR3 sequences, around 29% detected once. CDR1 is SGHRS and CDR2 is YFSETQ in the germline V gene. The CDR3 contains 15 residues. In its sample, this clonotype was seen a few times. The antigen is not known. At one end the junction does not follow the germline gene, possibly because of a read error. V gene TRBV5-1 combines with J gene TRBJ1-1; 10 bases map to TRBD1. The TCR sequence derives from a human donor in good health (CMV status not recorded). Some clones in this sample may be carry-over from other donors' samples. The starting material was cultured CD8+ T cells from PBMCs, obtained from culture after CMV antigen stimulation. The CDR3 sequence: CASRDPDRGAAEAFF. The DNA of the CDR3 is TGTGCCAGCAGGGACCCGGACAGGGGGGCCGCTGAAGCTTTCTTT.